This TCR beta chain emerged from a study of OX40 agonist ivuxolimab in advanced cancers. Whole-study context: Hepatocellular carcinoma, melanoma, renal cell or head and neck cancer affected the dose-escalation patients. Study-wide results and limits: Expanded clones belonging to CD8+ T cells outnumbered, on average, those of CD4+. Specificity for antigen went undetermined in the expanded peripheral T cells.

Points on this clone: No antigen is known for it.

Profiling relied on immunoSEQ multiplex PCR, and the TCRdb table lists in-frame clones only, not all of them. The sample shows approximately 74,000 clones, around 90% of them seen only once. The sample here was CD4+ or CD8+ T cells sorted from blood, taken in a trial of the OX40 agonist ivuxolimab. This clonotype originated in an adult with an advanced solid tumor such as melanoma, head and neck, liver or kidney cancer.

CDR3 protein: CASSTVRGAYEQYF. The CDR3 nucleotides read TGCGCCAGCAGCACGGTCAGGGGGGCCTACGAGCAGTACTTC. The chain joins TRBV5-1 to TRBJ2-7; TRBD1 might be the D (7 bases). The germline V gene has CDR1 SGHRS and CDR2 YFSETQ. Trimming removed 4 bases at V and 2 bases at J, with 13 bases between. CDR3 length: 14 residues.